This T cell receptor beta chain was retrieved from a study of Graves' ophthalmopathy and Graves' hyperthyroidism. Study-wide background: Peripheral blood was gathered at the point of initial diagnosis, before any treatment started.

RNA transcripts yielded amplified TCR beta CDR3 regions. After a first-round RT-PCR with HTBI primers, a second-round multiplex PCR was run. A single record per CDR3 protein comes from TCRdb applying MiXCR to the multiplex PCR reads. The table lists 300,000 or so distinct CDR3 sequences, roughly 17% of them singletons. PBMCs came from approximately 10 ml of fresh peripheral blood. The CDR3 is 16 residues long. CDR1 and CDR2 from the germline V gene are SGHAT and FQNNGV. On this clonotype itself: Antigen specificity is unknown. At one of its ends the junction is not consistent with the germline gene, which may arise from a read error.

Study-wide points: The model's ophthalmopathy progression predictions had about 69% sensitivity and 72.22% specificity. Discrimination between ophthalmopathy and stable hyperthyroidism by a 13-signature model showed about 85% sensitivity and roughly 80% specificity.

The sequence derives from an adult man with Graves' ophthalmopathy. The rearrangement joins TRBV11-2 to TRBJ2-2; D might be TRBD2 (7 bases). Sequencing was performed on peripheral blood. The CDR3 nucleotides are TGTGCCATCAGCCACGGGCGGGGGCTCGACGCCGGGGAGCTGTTTTTT. Its protein product is CAISHGRGLDAGELFF.